This T cell receptor beta chain was captured by sequencing in a study of cytomegalovirus exposure and HLA in healthy donors. Researchers ran the PCR with 60 Vbeta and 13 Jbeta primers. Here immunoSEQ multiplex PCR was the method, and the copy in TCRdb shows in-frame clones only, minus some. This sample's table reports 150,000 or so clones. The receptor was derived from a woman in her fifties or sixties in good health and CMV-seronegative. Sequencing was carried out using PBMCs.

The CDR3 spells CASSLGRVTEAFF. The CDR3 nucleotides are TGTGCCAGCAGTTTGGGGAGGGTCACTGAAGCTTTCTTT. This sequence joins TRBV28 and TRBJ1-1; D is unclear. Trimming pared 3 bases from V and 4 bases from J, leaving 9 bases between. The germline gives CDR1 MDHEN, CDR2 SYDVKM. CDR3 length: 13 residues.